This passage covers 17 T cell receptor beta chains from one sample sequenced in a study of early stage breast cancer tumors. Only in-frame clones appear in the TCRdb table, and some are missing; sequencing was by immunoSEQ multiplex PCR. The data hold fewer than 70,000 clones, with roughly 80% observed a single time. What was sequenced was blood. These receptors were collected from a middle-aged person with breast cancer.

In this sample, this clone turned up a few times. The chain recombines TRBV29-1 with TRBJ1-2; D not certain. The CDR3 extends over 14 amino acids. V shed 4 bases and J shed 2 bases, with 14 bases lying between them. The germline gives CDR1 SQVTM, CDR2 ANQGSEA. The CDR3 sequence: CSVVGGGINYGYTF. The CDR3 DNA reads as TGCAGCGTTGTTGGCGGCGGGATAAACTATGGCTACACCTTC.

V is TRBV18 and J is TRBJ1-1; D may be TRBD1 (6 bases). CDR1 and CDR2 (germline): KGHSH, LQKENI. CDR3 length: 18 amino acids. V dropped 1 base and J dropped 4 bases, with 22 bases sitting between them. The CDR3 spells CASSPQKGTGGGTTEAFF. DNA for the CDR3: TGTGCCAGCTCACCACAAAAAGGTACGGGAGGGGGGACCACTGAAGCTTTCTTT.

This clone has more than one count but fewer than ten. This rearrangement joins TRBV6-5 to TRBJ1-5, with a possible D match to TRBD1 (5 bases). CDR3 length: 15 amino acids. Trimming shortened V by 6 bases and J by 3 bases, and 15 bases separated the two germline ends. Looked up from germline, CDR1 is MNHEY and CDR2 is SVGAGI. In DNA, the CDR3 is TGTGCCAGCAGGCCCAAACAGGTTTCCAATCAGCCCCAGCATTTT. It translates to CASRPKQVSNQPQHF.

The chain combines TRBV6-1 with TRBJ2-5; D is possibly TRBD2 (6 bases). The V end lost 2 bases, the J end lost 4 bases, and 17 bases lay between the germline ends. CDR1 MNHNS and CDR2 SASEGT come from the germline V gene. CDR3 size: 16 residues. The CDR3 protein is CASSELIGSTRETQYF. CDR3 nucleotides: TGTGCCAGCAGTGAATTGATCGGGAGCACTCGAGAGACCCAGTACTTC.

V usage is TRBV7-8 and J usage is TRBJ2-7, with 12 positions matching TRBD2. Germline CDR1 and CDR2: SGHVS and FQNEAQ. The CDR3 has 16 residues. V lost 2 bases and J lost 4; bases outside the gene matches: 6. The DNA for the CDR3 is TGTGCCAGCAGCTTAAGACTAGCGGGAGATCAATACGAGCAGTACTTC. Translation gives CASSLRLAGDQYEQYF.

The V and J genes are TRBV28 and TRBJ2-2, with a possible D match to TRBD2 (6 bases). The germline gives CDR1 MDHEN, CDR2 SYDVKM. The V end was cut by 5 bases, the J end by 3 bases, with 25 bases between. The CDR3 is 19 amino acids. Written as DNA, the CDR3 is TGTGCCAGCAGTCGTAGGAGAATAGCGGAGGAGAGCCACACCGGGGAGCTGTTTTTT. Its protein product is CASSRRRIAEESHTGELFF.

Written as DNA, the CDR3 is TGTGCCAGCAGCCCAGCGGGTGAGCAGTTCTTC. Protein product: CASSPAGEQFF. The chain has TRBV7-9 and TRBJ2-1; tentative D call: TRBD2 (6 bases). Per the germline V gene, CDR1 is SEHNR and CDR2 is FQNEAQ (reference sequence). The CDR3 spans 11 residues. With 5 bases removed from V and 9 bases from J, the gap between germline ends came to 8 bases. The whole variable domain, remainder taken from reference TRBV7-9 and TRBJ2-1, is DTGVSQNPRHKITKRGQNVTFRCDPISEHNRLYWYRQTLGQGPEFLTYFQNEAQLEKSRLLSDRFSAERPKGSFSTLEIQRTEQGDSAMYLCASSPAGEQFFGPGTRLTVL.

This chain uses TRBV28 with TRBJ1-1, with D hard to call. The germline V and J ends were trimmed by 2 bases and 1 base, with 11 bases remaining between them. CDR3 length: 15 residues. The germline V gene encodes CDR1 MDHEN and CDR2 SYDVKM. CDR3: CASSLILTGNTEAFF. As DNA, the CDR3 is TGTGCCAGCAGTTTAATTTTAACTGGGAACACTGAAGCTTTCTTT.

The genes are TRBV5-1 and TRBJ2-3; TRBD1 is a possible D gene (5 bases). CDR1 and CDR2 from the germline V gene are SGHRS and YFSETQ. This CDR3 comprises 15 residues. Trimming took 0 bases from V and 0 from J, leaving 8 bases between them. CDR3 amino acids: CASSLAGLSTDTQYF. CDR3 sequence (DNA): TGCGCCAGCAGCTTGGCAGGGTTGAGCACAGATACGCAGTATTTT. The whole variable domain, filled in from reference TRBV5-1 and TRBJ2-3, reads KAGVTQTPRYLIKTRGQQVTLSCSPISGHRSVSWYQQTPGQGLQFLFEYFSETQRNKGNFPGRFSGRQFSNSRSEMNVSTLELGDSALYLCASSLAGLSTDTQYFGPGTRLTVL.

The chain employs TRBV4-1 and TRBJ1-4; 7 bases fit TRBD1. The CDR3 has 14 residues. Germline assignment: CDR1 MGHRA and CDR2 YSYEKL. The V gene end was trimmed by 4 bases and the J gene end by 8 bases; junction bases not matched to a gene: 7. DNA of the CDR3: TGCGCCAGCAGCCCCCGGGACAGTAGCGAAAAACTGTTTTTT. Translation: CASSPRDSSEKLFF.

With regard to this clone: The sample holds other DNA sequences that translate to the same CDR3. This chain joins TRBV5-1 and TRBJ2-3, with D unresolved. V was pared by 2 bases and J by 5 bases, with 3 bases between. The CDR3 runs to 11 residues. Germline V gives CDR1 SGHRS, CDR2 YFSETQ. The CDR3 is CASSLRDTQYF. The CDR3 DNA is TGCGCCAGCAGCTTAAGAGATACGCAGTATTTT. Full variable domain (outside the CDR3, taken from reference TRBV5-1 and TRBJ2-3): KAGVTQTPRYLIKTRGQQVTLSCSPISGHRSVSWYQQTPGQGLQFLFEYFSETQRNKGNFPGRFSGRQFSNSRSEMNVSTLELGDSALYLCASSLRDTQYFGPGTRLTVL.

The chain carries TRBV2 and TRBJ2-7; D may be TRBD1 or TRBD2 (5 bases each). V gave up 5 bases and J gave up 0 bases, with 14 bases separating them. This CDR3 is built from 15 residues. Per the germline V gene, CDR1 is SNHLY and CDR2 is FYNNEI. The CDR3 nucleotides read TGTGCCAGCAGTTGGGCCGCAGGGAGCTCCTACGAGCAGTACTTC. Encoded protein: CASSWAAGSSYEQYF.

The V and J genes are TRBV28 and TRBJ2-1; D uncertain. Germline CDR1 and CDR2: MDHEN and SYDVKM. V was trimmed by 5 bases and J by 2 bases, leaving 13 bases between them. The length of the CDR3 is 15 residues. CDR3: CASSKDPQAYNEQFF. CDR3 in DNA: TGTGCCAGCAGTAAGGACCCCCAGGCCTACAATGAGCAGTTCTTC.

The V gene is TRBV6-1, the J gene TRBJ1-2; no clear D. V shed 0 bases and J shed 4 bases, with 9 bases lying between them. The length of the CDR3 is 14 residues. Germline V lookup: CDR1 MNHNS, CDR2 SASEGT. The CDR3 DNA is TGTGCCAGCAGTGAAGCTGAGGAACTCTATGGCTACACCTTC. This codes for CASSEAEELYGYTF.

This chain uses TRBV2 with TRBJ2-1, with 15 bases matching TRBD2. After removal of 8 bases from V and 9 bases from J, the junction contained 11 bases not matched to a gene. Germline CDR1 and CDR2: SNHLY and FYNNEI. The CDR3 is made up of 16 amino acids. CDR3 nucleotides: TGTGCCAGCCCCCCCGGGACTAGCGGGAGGTTAGGTGAGCAGTTCTTC. It translates to CASPPGTSGRLGEQFF.

This chain connects TRBV25-1 to TRBJ2-3, with a weak D call TRBD1 (6 bases). V lost 5 bases and J 6 bases, leaving 9 bases between the germline ends. The V gene's germline CDR1 is MGHDK and CDR2 SYGVNS. The CDR3 has 12 residues. The CDR3 loop is CASSYTGDTQYF. CDR3 sequence (DNA): TGTGCCAGCAGTTATACAGGGGATACGCAGTATTTT. The full variable domain, completed using reference TRBV25-1 and TRBJ2-3, is EADIYQTPRYLVIGTGKKITLECSQTMGHDKMYWYQQDPGMELHLIHYSYGVNSTEKGDLSSESTVSRIRTEHFPLTLESARPSHTSQYLCASSYTGDTQYFGPGTRLTVL.

Written as DNA, the CDR3 is TGTGCCAGCAGTCTACCCGGGAGCCCCAACGAGCAGTACTTC. Residues: CASSLPGSPNEQYF. The rearrangement links TRBV27 to TRBJ2-7; the D gene is possibly TRBD2 (6 bases). V lost 5 bases to trimming and J lost 5 bases, with 16 bases between them. Germline CDR1 is MNHEY and CDR2 is SMNVEV (reference sequence). The CDR3 contains 14 residues.